The rows below give T cell receptor beta chains drawn from one sample of a study of cytomegalovirus exposure and HLA in healthy donors. Some clones are missing from TCRdb's copy, which holds only in-frame ones; the method was immunoSEQ multiplex PCR. Altogether about 160,000 clones are present, approximately 80% being singletons, with the ten largest covering over 1.1%. Material for sequencing was PBMCs. The source is a male donor in good health and CMV-seronegative. Both conserved end residues are part of each CDR3. The D gene is left open where the match is weak. The size field is filled for only some rows; it gives once, few, many or a size class.

abundance: -
v_gene: TRBV6-1
d_gene: -
j_gene: TRBJ1-5
CDR3nt: TGTGCCAGCAGAGGGGAAATGGGCGGCAGTCAGCCCCAGCATTTT
CDR3aa: CASRGEMGGSQPQHF

abundance: -
v_gene: TRBV28
d_gene: -
j_gene: TRBJ1-2
CDR3nt: TGTGCCAGCAGCTCCGACGGAGGGGAATATGGCTACACCTTC
CDR3aa: CASSSDGGEYGYTF

abundance: -
v_gene: TRBV30
d_gene: TRBD2
j_gene: TRBJ2-5
CDR3nt: TGTGCCTGGAGTGTGGGACTAGCGGCCCAAGAGACCCAGTACTTC
CDR3aa: CAWSVGLAAQETQYF

abundance: -
v_gene: TRBV30
d_gene: -
j_gene: TRBJ2-6
CDR3nt: TGTGCCTGGAGTGTACTAGACTCTGGGGCCAACGTCCTGACTTTC
CDR3aa: CAWSVLDSGANVLTF

abundance: -
v_gene: TRBV7-2
d_gene: TRBD2
j_gene: TRBJ2-5
CDR3nt: TGTGCCAGCAGCTCCAGACTAGCGGGACAACAAGAGACCCAGTACTTC
CDR3aa: CASSSRLAGQQETQYF

abundance: -
v_gene: TRBV28
d_gene: -
j_gene: TRBJ1-6
CDR3nt: TGTGCCAGCAGTATCGCGGAGGAGGTGAAAAAATCACCCCTCCACTTT
CDR3aa: CASSIAEEVKKSPLHF

abundance: -
v_gene: TRBV7-8
d_gene: -
j_gene: TRBJ1-2
CDR3nt: TGTGCCAGCAGCTTAGCCCCGGGGGTAGACTATGGCTACACCTTC
CDR3aa: CASSLAPGVDYGYTF

abundance: few
v_gene: TRBV28
d_gene: -
j_gene: TRBJ2-1
CDR3nt: TGTGTGGCAGCCGGGAATGAGCAGTTCTTC
CDR3aa: CVAAGNEQFF

abundance: -
v_gene: TRBV28
d_gene: -
j_gene: TRBJ2-5
CDR3nt: TGTGCCAGCAGTTCACCTCGGGTTGGCCTGGGGACCCAGTACTTC
CDR3aa: CASSSPRVGLGTQYF

abundance: -
v_gene: TRBV10-3
d_gene: TRBD1
j_gene: TRBJ2-7
CDR3nt: TGTGCCATCAGGGGACAGGGGTGGTACGAGCAGTACTTC
CDR3aa: CAIRGQGWYEQYF

abundance: few
v_gene: TRBV6-1
d_gene: -
j_gene: TRBJ1-3
CDR3nt: TGTGCCAGCACCAGACAGGATAACTCTGGAAACACCATATATTTT
CDR3aa: CASTRQDNSGNTIYF

abundance: -
v_gene: TRBV4-2
d_gene: TRBD1
j_gene: TRBJ1-2
CDR3nt: TGTGCCAGCAGCCAAGGTGACGGACAGGGAAAGGGTTATGGCTACACCTTC
CDR3aa: CASSQGDGQGKGYGYTF

abundance: -
v_gene: TRBV19
d_gene: TRBD1
j_gene: TRBJ1-2
CDR3nt: TGTGCCAGTAGTATCGACAGGGGAAGGAATGGCTACACCTTC
CDR3aa: CASSIDRGRNGYTF

abundance: few
v_gene: TRBV7-8
d_gene: -
j_gene: TRBJ1-3
CDR3nt: TGTGCCAGCAGCTTAAGCCGAGGTTTAGGAGGAAACACCATATATTTT
CDR3aa: CASSLSRGLGGNTIYF

abundance: -
v_gene: TRBV11-2
d_gene: TRBD2
j_gene: TRBJ2-3
CDR3nt: TGTGCCAGCAGCCCCTTCGGTAGCGGGAGAACAGATACGCAGTATTTT
CDR3aa: CASSPFGSGRTDTQYF

abundance: -
v_gene: TRBV28
d_gene: -
j_gene: TRBJ1-5
CDR3nt: TGTGCCAGCAGTCCTGTAGGAGGGTTGGGTCAGCCCCAGCATTTT
CDR3aa: CASSPVGGLGQPQHF

abundance: many
v_gene: TRBV6-1
d_gene: -
j_gene: TRBJ1-5
CDR3nt: TGTGCCAGCAGTGAGGGTCAGGGCAATCAGCCCCAGCATTTT
CDR3aa: CASSEGQGNQPQHF

abundance: -
v_gene: TRBV6-1
d_gene: -
j_gene: TRBJ2-6
CDR3nt: TGTGCCAGCAGTGCACTACTTCCGGAAACTGGGGCCAACGTCCTGACTTTC
CDR3aa: CASSALLPETGANVLTF

abundance: -
v_gene: TRBV29-1
d_gene: -
j_gene: TRBJ1-1
CDR3nt: TGCAGCGTTGTCCGGCAACAGTACACTGAAGCTTTCTTT
CDR3aa: CSVVRQQYTEAFF

abundance: -
v_gene: TRBV28
d_gene: -
j_gene: TRBJ1-5
CDR3nt: TGTGCCAGCAGTCCCCTGGGCGGGGCCCCCTATCAGCCCCAGCATTTT
CDR3aa: CASSPLGGAPYQPQHF

abundance: -
v_gene: TRBV10-2
d_gene: -
j_gene: TRBJ2-3
CDR3nt: TGCGCCACATCGGGAGCCGCAGATACGCAGTATTTT
CDR3aa: CATSGAADTQYF

abundance: -
v_gene: TRBV28
d_gene: TRBD1
j_gene: TRBJ2-7
CDR3nt: TGTGCCAGCAGGACAGGGGCCGGGTCCTACGAGCAGTACTTC
CDR3aa: CASRTGAGSYEQYF

abundance: -
v_gene: TRBV2
d_gene: -
j_gene: TRBJ2-1
CDR3nt: TGTGCCAGCATAGGACTAGGGGGCAATGAGCAGTTCTTC
CDR3aa: CASIGLGGNEQFF

abundance: -
v_gene: TRBV28
d_gene: TRBD1
j_gene: TRBJ2-7
CDR3nt: TGTGCCAGCAGCCCCCGACAGGGAACCTACGAGCAGTACTTC
CDR3aa: CASSPRQGTYEQYF

abundance: -
v_gene: TRBV21-1
d_gene: -
j_gene: TRBJ1-2
CDR3nt: TGTGCCAGCAGCAGGCCCCAGGGGTTGGACTATGGCTACACCTTC
CDR3aa: CASSRPQGLDYGYTF

abundance: few
v_gene: TRBV6-1
d_gene: TRBD2
j_gene: TRBJ2-7
CDR3nt: TGTGCCAGCAGTGAGACTAGCCGACTTCAGTACTTC
CDR3aa: CASSETSRLQYF

abundance: -
v_gene: TRBV5-1
d_gene: TRBD2
j_gene: TRBJ2-3
CDR3nt: TGCGCCACCCGGGATGGGCTAGCGGGGGACACAGATACGCAGTATTTT
CDR3aa: CATRDGLAGDTDTQYF

abundance: few
v_gene: TRBV25-1
d_gene: TRBD2
j_gene: TRBJ2-5
CDR3nt: TGTGCCAGCAGTGAACCCCCGGGGGGGGGCCTAGAGACCCAGTACTTC
CDR3aa: CASSEPPGGGLETQYF

abundance: -
v_gene: TRBV5-6
d_gene: -
j_gene: TRBJ2-7
CDR3nt: TGTGCCAGCAGCTCACAGGGTTTTGGCTACGAGCAGTACTTC
CDR3aa: CASSSQGFGYEQYF

abundance: -
v_gene: TRBV4-3
d_gene: -
j_gene: TRBJ2-7
CDR3nt: TGCGCCAGCAGCCAAGTCCTTCGCTACGAGCAGTACTTC
CDR3aa: CASSQVLRYEQYF

abundance: -
v_gene: TRBV7-8
d_gene: -
j_gene: TRBJ2-5
CDR3nt: TGTGCCAGCAGCCCCGTCAGCCAAGAGACCCAGTACTTC
CDR3aa: CASSPVSQETQYF

abundance: -
v_gene: TRBV7-6
d_gene: TRBD2
j_gene: TRBJ2-7
CDR3nt: TGTGCCAGCAGCTTAGCGGGTCGGGGCCCGGGACTAGCGGGGGCCTACGAGCAGTACTTC
CDR3aa: CASSLAGRGPGLAGAYEQYF

abundance: -
v_gene: TRBV5-1
d_gene: TRBD2
j_gene: TRBJ2-3
CDR3nt: TGCGCCAGCAGCACGACTAGCGGGCGCACAGATACGCAGTATTTT
CDR3aa: CASSTTSGRTDTQYF